This T cell receptor (beta chain) was sequenced in a study of shared clonotypes between healthy human individuals. Notes on the study in general: Approximately 5% was the fraction of naive CD4 clonotypes found shared across a few donors.

This clone has just one count. Its specificity is not known. V lost 4 bases and J lost 0, with 25 bases in between. CDR3 length: 20 residues. From germline, CDR1 is SGHTA and CDR2 FQGTGA. Generated by immunoSEQ multiplex PCR, the TCRdb table keeps only in-frame clones and is missing some. This table holds around 1.9 million clones, about 93% found once. Terminally differentiated effector memory CD45RA+ cells were excluded by CCR7 positive selection of CD45RO-negative cells. The sample was naive CD8+ T cells from PBMCs. The J gene is TRBJ2-1, the V gene TRBV7-3; D unresolved. The sequence was collected from a man between 18 and 35 years old in good health. Some clones in this sample may be carry-over from other donors' samples. DNA for the CDR3: TGTGCCAGCAGCTCAAATCCCCTGTCGCGACTTGGGGACTCCTACAATGAGCAGTTCTTC. Amino acid sequence: CASSSNPLSRLGDSYNEQFF.